This TCR beta chain was obtained from a study of OX40 agonist ivuxolimab in advanced cancers. Overall study: Patients received the agonistic anti-OX40 (CD134) antibody ivuxolimab. Partial responses were seen in three patients, one with hepatocellular carcinoma and two with cutaneous melanoma. Whole-study findings and limits: The study did not work out the antigen specificity of the expanded peripheral T cells.

In the case of this clone: Its antigen is as yet unknown.

Per germline, CDR1 MNHEY and CDR2 SMNVEV (reference sequence). This CDR3 region has 16 residues. V was clipped by 5 bases and J by 0 bases; unmatched bases: 6. The data were produced by immunoSEQ multiplex PCR, yet TCRdb's version contains in-frame clones alone and is incomplete. Of about 98,000 clones listed, around 85% are singletons. V is TRBV27 and J is TRBJ2-3; TRBD1 matches 9 bases. This TCR came from an adult with an advanced solid tumor such as melanoma, head and neck, liver or kidney cancer. The source was CD4+ or CD8+ T cells sorted from blood, collected in a trial of the OX40 agonist ivuxolimab. CDR3 sequence reads: CASSPRTGVSTDTQYF. The DNA of the CDR3 is TGTGCCAGCAGTCCGCGGACAGGGGTTAGCACAGATACGCAGTATTTT.